This T cell receptor (beta chain) was found in a study of cytomegalovirus exposure and HLA in healthy donors. Study-level information: Researchers previously reported finding 90 million to 130 million unique TCR beta sequences from about 170 million T cells. Overall study findings and caveats: A later analysis appeared to link common viral pathogens to several of the most significant clusters. The authors reported that TCR beta sequences could predict HLA-A and HLA-B alleles. These predictions were accurate for most subjects in the first cohort.

In germline, CDR1 is MNHEY, CDR2 SMNVEV (reference sequence). V gave up 5 bases and J gave up 0 bases, with 13 bases separating them. The CDR3 spans 15 residues. The PCR contained 60 Vbeta and 13 Jbeta primers. TCRdb's table, derived via immunoSEQ multiplex PCR, lists solely in-frame clones and lacks some. This sample has 120,000 to 150,000 clones, with 65% to 85% found just once. Concerning this clone: Antigen specificity is unknown.

The donors were healthy bone marrow donors. The clonotype was recovered from a woman in her thirties or forties in good health and CMV-seropositive. The V gene is TRBV27, the J gene TRBJ1-1; a possible D gene is TRBD1 (5 bases). Sequenced sample: PBMCs. The CDR3 coding sequence is TGTGCCAGCAGTACCGGACACAGAATGAACACTGAAGCTTTCTTT. Protein sequence: CASSTGHRMNTEAFF.